This is a list of T cell receptor beta chains from one sample in a study of T cells after yellow fever vaccination. A single record per CDR3 protein comes from TCRdb applying MiXCR to the 5' RACE reads. The table has 500,000 to 650,000 distinct CDR3 sequences, approximately 13% seen once; the top ten hold over 12%. Sequences were derived from PBMCs, sampled on the day of the yellow fever booster vaccination. Every receptor here comes from a man under 40 who received the YFV17D yellow fever vaccine. The conserved cysteine and the conserved F or W are not part of the CDR3 here. D genes are given only for firm matches.

d_gene: NA; j_gene: TRBJ2-7; v_gene: TRBV30; CDR3aa: AWSDRVFEQY
d_gene: TRBD1; j_gene: TRBJ2-7; v_gene: TRBV20-1; CDR3aa: SARDSARGLYEQY
d_gene: NA; j_gene: TRBJ2-7; v_gene: TRBV14; CDR3aa: ASSLSTVSYEQY
d_gene: NA; j_gene: TRBJ2-2; v_gene: TRBV24-1; CDR3aa: ATGTTSSWAGELF
d_gene: NA; j_gene: TRBJ1-4; v_gene: TRBV7-9; CDR3aa: ASSQGGTGNEKLF
d_gene: NA; j_gene: TRBJ2-1; v_gene: TRBV20-1; CDR3aa: SAPRMGDFYNEQF
d_gene: NA; j_gene: TRBJ2-1; v_gene: TRBV5-4; CDR3aa: ASSFGVDGNEQF
d_gene: NA; j_gene: TRBJ2-7; v_gene: TRBV27; CDR3aa: ASSLSQTNEQY
d_gene: TRBD2; j_gene: TRBJ2-1; v_gene: TRBV29-1; CDR3aa: SVDLAGGNEQF
d_gene: NA; j_gene: TRBJ1-5; v_gene: TRBV2; CDR3aa: ASRADSNQPQH
d_gene: TRBD1; j_gene: TRBJ2-7; v_gene: TRBV20-1; CDR3aa: SASPPGQGREGAYEQY
d_gene: TRBD2; j_gene: TRBJ2-2; v_gene: TRBV6-2/TRBV6-3; CDR3aa: ASSYLAGYTGELF
d_gene: TRBD2; j_gene: TRBJ2-1; v_gene: TRBV3-1; CDR3aa: ASSQEALLAASYNEQF
d_gene: NA; j_gene: TRBJ1-5; v_gene: TRBV7-2; CDR3aa: ASSLVVAGIQPQH
d_gene: NA; j_gene: TRBJ1-1; v_gene: TRBV5-6; CDR3aa: ASSSSAIEAF
d_gene: NA; j_gene: TRBJ2-1; v_gene: TRBV28; CDR3aa: ASSSSAGGSYSYNEQF
d_gene: NA; j_gene: TRBJ2-1; v_gene: TRBV4-3; CDR3aa: ASSQGTEPYNEQF
d_gene: NA; j_gene: TRBJ2-3; v_gene: TRBV7-2; CDR3aa: ASSPSPDTQY
d_gene: NA; j_gene: TRBJ1-1; v_gene: TRBV20-1; CDR3aa: SAREGQWVTEAF
d_gene: NA; j_gene: TRBJ2-5; v_gene: TRBV11-3; CDR3aa: ASSQMIGETQY
d_gene: NA; j_gene: TRBJ1-4; v_gene: TRBV25-1; CDR3aa: ASSDQRATTNEKLF
d_gene: NA; j_gene: TRBJ2-3; v_gene: TRBV6-5; CDR3aa: ASSYTGASTDTQY
d_gene: NA; j_gene: TRBJ1-6; v_gene: TRBV11-2; CDR3aa: ASSHRALFH
d_gene: TRBD1; j_gene: TRBJ2-1; v_gene: TRBV30; CDR3aa: ASLTGQGDNEQF
d_gene: NA; j_gene: TRBJ2-2; v_gene: TRBV5-4; CDR3aa: ASSFLFMAANTGELF
d_gene: NA; j_gene: TRBJ2-1; v_gene: TRBV5-1; CDR3aa: ASSRPERSPYNEQF
d_gene: NA; j_gene: TRBJ2-2; v_gene: TRBV5-1; CDR3aa: ASSLDLRTGELF
d_gene: NA; j_gene: TRBJ1-2; v_gene: TRBV6-1; CDR3aa: ASSDRGLGGYT
d_gene: NA; j_gene: TRBJ1-6; v_gene: TRBV20-1; CDR3aa: SAPGGGDSPLH
d_gene: NA; j_gene: TRBJ1-5; v_gene: TRBV27; CDR3aa: ASSTTGGNQPQH
d_gene: NA; j_gene: TRBJ2-5; v_gene: TRBV3-1; CDR3aa: ASSQVGQHQETQY
d_gene: TRBD2; j_gene: TRBJ2-1; v_gene: TRBV14; CDR3aa: ASRPFSGGRSSYNEQF
d_gene: TRBD2; j_gene: TRBJ2-7; v_gene: TRBV5-1; CDR3aa: ASSSSGLAGANQSSYEQY
d_gene: NA; j_gene: TRBJ2-1; v_gene: TRBV7-9; CDR3aa: ASSLESSPYNEQF
d_gene: TRBD1; j_gene: TRBJ1-5; v_gene: TRBV20-1; CDR3aa: SAPKTGGGNQPQH
d_gene: NA; j_gene: TRBJ2-5; v_gene: TRBV20-1; CDR3aa: SARGDSPWETQY
d_gene: TRBD2; j_gene: TRBJ2-7; v_gene: TRBV3-1; CDR3aa: ASSGSGIDEQY